These T cell receptor beta chains were read from a single sample in a study of cytomegalovirus exposure and HLA in healthy donors. Assay used: immunoSEQ multiplex PCR; TCRdb lists only in-frame clones, some missing. The table lists roughly 160,000 clones, more than 70% of them singletons, with 7.7% in the top ten. Sequencing used PBMCs. The origin of the receptors is a woman between 40 and 55 years old in good health and CMV-seropositive. The CDR3 runs from the conserved cysteine through the conserved F or W. A D gene is named only where the DNA matches it firmly. Size values are once, few and many counts, or a class for expanded clones, and some rows have none.

j_call v_call clone_size d_call cdr3_aa cdr3_nt
TRBJ1-2 TRBV6-6 NA TRBD1 CASSYVDRLYGYTF TGTGCCAGCAGTTACGTGGACAGGCTATATGGCTACACCTTC
TRBJ1-4 TRBV30 NA NA CAWTVDAGGELFF TGTGCCTGGACCGTGGATGCAGGAGGAGAACTGTTTTTT
TRBJ2-2 TRBV7-3 few TRBD1 CASSSQGAGELFF TGTGCCAGCAGCTCACAGGGGGCCGGGGAGCTGTTTTTT
TRBJ2-5 TRBV25-1 NA NA CASSVPYPGAHPQETQYF TGTGCCAGCAGTGTACCCTATCCGGGAGCCCACCCCCAAGAGACCCAGTACTTC
TRBJ2-2 TRBV28 NA NA CASRRDLTGELFF TGTGCCAGCAGGCGGGACCTCACCGGGGAGCTGTTTTTT
TRBJ1-4 TRBV18 few NA CASSPVGGSNEKLFF TGTGCCAGCTCACCCGTAGGAGGGTCCAATGAAAAACTGTTTTTT
TRBJ1-2 TRBV27 NA TRBD1 CASSPLDGTVGGYTF TGTGCCAGCAGTCCACTGGACGGGACAGTCGGTGGCTACACCTTC
TRBJ2-7 TRBV7-2 few TRBD2 CASSPPVLGLHYEQYF TGTGCCAGCAGCCCTCCTGTCCTGGGACTACACTACGAGCAGTACTTC
TRBJ2-1 TRBV27 NA NA CASSLSRAPPYNEQFF TGTGCCAGCAGTTTATCGAGAGCTCCGCCGTATAATGAGCAGTTCTTC
TRBJ1-1 TRBV2 NA TRBD1 CADRDQGGNTEAFF TGTGCCGACCGTGATCAGGGGGGAAACACTGAAGCTTTCTTT
TRBJ2-7 TRBV7-3 NA NA CASSFSGSYEQYF TGTGCCAGCAGCTTCAGCGGGTCCTACGAGCAGTACTTC
TRBJ2-2 TRBV5-1 few TRBD2 CASSPTGTSGISGELFF TGCGCCAGCAGCCCAACCGGGACTAGCGGGATATCCGGGGAGCTGTTTTTT
TRBJ2-7 TRBV6-6 NA NA CASRNEGYEQYF TGTGCCAGCAGAAACGAGGGTTACGAGCAGTACTTC
TRBJ2-2 TRBV5-1 NA TRBD1 CASSLRQGAGELFF TGCGCCAGCAGCTTAAGACAGGGGGCCGGGGAGCTGTTTTTT
TRBJ1-2 TRBV5-6 NA TRBD1 CASSSPRGQGRGVGYTF TGTGCCAGCAGCTCCCCCCGCGGACAGGGTCGAGGGGTTGGCTACACCTTC
TRBJ2-2 TRBV19 NA TRBD2 CASSLQPPLAGYGELFF TGTGCCAGTAGTCTCCAGCCCCCACTAGCGGGATACGGGGAGCTGTTTTTT
TRBJ2-7 TRBV7-2 NA TRBD1 CASSLQTGTVYEQYF TGTGCCAGCAGCCTCCAAACCGGGACAGTGTACGAGCAGTACTTC
TRBJ2-7 TRBV28 NA NA CASSRTSGEQYF TGTGCCAGCAGCCGAACTAGTGGCGAGCAGTACTTC
TRBJ2-3 TRBV2 NA NA CASSPLRASTDTQYF TGTGCCAGCAGCCCCCTACGCGCTTCCACAGATACGCAGTATTTT
TRBJ2-7 TRBV27 once NA CASSLRGGSYEQYF TGTGCCAGCAGTTTGAGAGGCGGGTCCTACGAGCAGTACTTC
TRBJ2-1 TRBV19 NA NA CASSIGTGSGLGEQFF TGTGCCAGTAGTATAGGAACGGGATCTGGGCTAGGTGAGCAGTTCTTC
TRBJ1-5 TRBV29-1 NA TRBD1 CSIKGGERTGNQPQHF TGCAGCATCAAAGGGGGAGAACGGACAGGGAATCAGCCCCAGCATTTT
TRBJ2-1 TRBV6-1 few TRBD2 CASSEALLAGVNEQFF TGTGCCAGCAGTGAAGCGCTACTAGCGGGAGTCAATGAGCAGTTCTTC